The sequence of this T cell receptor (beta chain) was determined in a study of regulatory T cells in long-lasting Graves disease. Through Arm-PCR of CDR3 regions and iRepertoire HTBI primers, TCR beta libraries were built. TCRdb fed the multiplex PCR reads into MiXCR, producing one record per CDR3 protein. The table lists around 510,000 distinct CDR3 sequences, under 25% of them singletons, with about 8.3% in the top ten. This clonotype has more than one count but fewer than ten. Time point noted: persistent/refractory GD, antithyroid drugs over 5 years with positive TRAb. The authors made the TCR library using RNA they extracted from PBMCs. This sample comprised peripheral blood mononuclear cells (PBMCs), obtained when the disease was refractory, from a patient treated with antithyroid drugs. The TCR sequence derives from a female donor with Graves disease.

The CDR3 DNA sequence: TGCAGTGCTACTCCCCTCGTGGGAGTAGGGACAGATACGCAGTATTTT. Amino acids: CSATPLVGVGTDTQYF. The V call is TRBV20-1, the J call TRBJ2-3; D is perhaps TRBD2 (5 bases). The CDR3 contains 16 residues. In germline, CDR1 is DFQATT, CDR2 SNEGSKA (reference sequence). The ends were cut back, 4 bases at V and 3 bases at J, with 20 bases in the middle.